The 25 T cell receptor beta chains listed next were all sequenced from one sample in a study of early T cells in non-severe SARS-CoV-2 infection. TCRdb redid the calling of the 5' RACE reads with MiXCR, one entry per CDR3 protein. The data contain roughly 61,000 distinct CDR3 sequences, 10% to 11% of them seen just once; the ten biggest clones take up more than 1.5%. The sample comprised whole blood. Source of these receptors: an adult who was a healthcare worker with PCR-confirmed SARS-CoV-2 infection or an uninfected control (not recorded which).

This clonotype was observed at least ten times. The V gene is TRBV13, the J gene TRBJ1-1, with D uncertain. This CDR3 comprises 15 residues. In germline, CDR1 is PRHDT, CDR2 FYEKMQ (reference sequence). V lost 2 bases to trimming and J lost 3 bases, with 13 bases between them. CDR3 sequence (DNA): TGTGCCAGCAGCTTAACGCCCGGTGTGGACACTGAAGCTTTCTTT. Protein: CASSLTPGVDTEAFF.

This clonotype was detected only a few times. This chain uses TRBV19 with TRBJ2-7, with D possibly being TRBD1 (5 bases). Germline values: CDR1 LNHDA, CDR2 SQIVND (reference sequence). The CDR3 covers 15 residues. V was shortened by 6 bases and J by 4 bases, with 19 bases between the two germline ends. The CDR3 loop is CASSPGARRNYEQYF. The CDR3, as DNA: TGTGCCAGTAGCCCTGGGGCTCGACGGAATTACGAGCAGTACTTC.

CDR3 nucleotide sequence: TGTGCCAGCAGCCAGGCGATGGTCCTATCTGAAGCTTTCTTT. Residues: CASSQAMVLSEAFF. The chain uses TRBV3-1 and TRBJ1-1, with D unclear. The germline V gene has CDR1 LGHDT and CDR2 YNNKEL (reference sequence). The V and J ends lost 3 bases and 6 bases respectively, with 14 bases between them. The CDR3 is 14 amino acids.

V is TRBV12-3 or TRBV12-4 and J is TRBJ2-2, with D possibly matching TRBD1 (6 bases). This CDR3 is 16 amino acids long. The V end was cut by 6 bases, the J end by 4 bases, with 18 bases between. CDR3: CASRYRDTRSTGELFF. Here the CDR3 DNA reads TGTGCCAGCAGATACCGGGACACGCGATCCACCGGGGAGCTGTTTTTT.

This clonotype was detected a few times. The chain carries TRBV14 and TRBJ2-7; D perhaps matches TRBD2 (7 bases). This CDR3 spans 18 amino acids. With 0 bases removed from V and 1 base from J, the gap between germline ends came to 19 bases. CDR1 is SGHDN and CDR2 is FVKESK in the germline V gene. The CDR3 protein is CASSQEPLAGAYSYEQYF. The CDR3 DNA is TGTGCCAGCAGCCAAGAACCCCTGGCGGGGGCCTATTCCTACGAGCAGTACTTC.

This clonotype was counted between two and nine times. The chain couples TRBV11-1 to TRBJ2-1; the match to TRBD2 covers 11 bases. The CDR3 contains 18 residues. The V segment lost 4 bases and the J segment 4 bases; nucleotides outside the gene matches: 12. The germline CDR1 and CDR2 sequences are SGHAT and FQDESV (reference sequence). The chain's CDR3 is CASSSSLTSGVLYNEQFF. CDR3 DNA: TGTGCCAGCAGCTCATCCTTGACTAGCGGGGTATTGTACAATGAGCAGTTCTTC.

This clonotype was picked up a small number of times. The chain joins TRBV15 to TRBJ1-1; D is unresolved. V was clipped by 2 bases and J by 0 bases, with 7 bases between them. This CDR3 region has 14 residues. Germline lookup yields CDR1 LNHNV and CDR2 YYDKDF (reference sequence). The CDR3 region is CATSRSHLNTEAFF. CDR3 coding DNA: TGTGCCACCAGCAGATCCCACCTGAACACTGAAGCTTTCTTT.

This clonotype occurred many times. The V call is TRBV10-3, the J call TRBJ1-1; 9 bases fit TRBD1. This CDR3 region has 14 residues. Germline CDR1 reads ENHRY; CDR2 reads SYGVKD. V lost 5 bases to trimming and J lost 5 bases; unmatched junction nucleotides: 6. Here the CDR3 reads CAISPTGGGTEAFF. In nucleotides, the CDR3 is TGTGCCATCAGTCCGACAGGGGGTGGGACTGAAGCTTTCTTT.

This clonotype was counted many times. The chain combines TRBV7-2 with TRBJ1-2, with D unclear. The ends were cut back, 2 bases at V and 0 bases at J, with 4 bases in the middle. CDR3 length: 13 residues. CDR1 is SGHTA and CDR2 is FQGNSA in the germline V gene. CDR3 amino acids: CASSLQPNYGYTF. As DNA, the CDR3 is TGTGCCAGCAGCTTACAGCCTAACTATGGCTACACCTTC. Supplemented by reference TRBV7-2 and TRBJ1-2, the full variable domain reads GAGVSQSPSNKVTEKGKDVELRCDPISGHTALYWYRQSLGQGLEFLIYFQGNSAPDKSGLPSDRFSAERTGGSVSTLTIQRTQQEDSAVYLCASSLQPNYGYTFGSGTRLTVV.

This clonotype was recorded at least ten times. The chain employs TRBV9 and TRBJ1-1; the match to TRBD1 covers 7 bases. The CDR3 sequence is 13 residues long. CDR1 and CDR2 from the germline V gene are SGDLS and YYNGEE. The V gene end was trimmed by 3 bases and the J gene end by 1 base; junction bases not matched to a gene: 0. Here the CDR3 reads CASSGQGNTEAFF. The CDR3 region has the DNA TGTGCCAGCAGCGGACAGGGGAACACTGAAGCTTTCTTT.

The table lists this clonotype with many counts. The chain has TRBV11-2 and TRBJ2-1; D may be TRBD1 (6 bases). Germline V lookup: CDR1 SGHAT, CDR2 FQNNGV. The length of the CDR3 is 15 residues. V lost 5 bases to trimming and J lost 1 base, with 12 bases between them. The CDR3 is CASSELQGSYNEQFF. The CDR3 coding sequence is TGTGCCAGCAGCGAGCTTCAGGGGTCCTACAATGAGCAGTTCTTC.

This clonotype was seen at least ten times. The chain carries TRBV9 and TRBJ2-1, with D perhaps assigned TRBD1 or TRBD2 (7 bases each). Trimming stripped 3 bases from V and 9 bases from J, with 22 bases between. This CDR3 contains 16 residues. From germline, CDR1 is SGDLS and CDR2 YYNGEE. The CDR3 nucleotides are TGTGCCAGCAGCGCCAGGCCCCCAGGGGGGGGCAGTGAGCAGTTCTTC. Translated: CASSARPPGGGSEQFF.

This clonotype has at least ten counts. J is TRBJ2-7 and V is TRBV20-1; D ambiguous. This CDR3 region has 11 residues. Per the germline V gene, CDR1 is DFQATT and CDR2 is SNEGSKA (reference sequence). The V gene lost 2 bases and the J gene lost 3 bases, with 5 bases spanning the gap. The CDR3 is CSARSSYEQYF. DNA of the CDR3: TGCAGTGCTAGATCCAGCTACGAGCAGTACTTC.

As for this clonotype: Just one base apart from a much larger clone, this may be a read error. The chain combines TRBV6-5 with TRBJ1-1; D unclear. CDR1 and CDR2 (germline): MNHEY, SVGAGI. The CDR3 totals 13 residues. The CDR3 is CASSYRENSEAFF. The DNA for the CDR3 is TGTGCCAGCAGTTACCGGGAGAACTCTGAAGCTTTCTTT.

This clonotype was recorded a few times. The rearrangement uses TRBV5-4 and TRBJ2-1; 8 bases line up with TRBD1. Trimming took 4 bases from V and 0 from J; bases not matched to a gene: 6. The CDR3 is 16 amino acids. The germline gives CDR1 SGHNT, CDR2 YYREEE (reference sequence). As DNA, the CDR3 is TGTGCCAGCAGCCCCAGGGGGCAGAGCTCCTACAATGAGCAGTTCTTC. Translating gives CASSPRGQSSYNEQFF.

The V call is TRBV2, the J call TRBJ2-4, with D possibly TRBD1 on 6 matching bases. Germline CDR1 is SNHLY and CDR2 is FYNNEI. Trimming stripped 6 bases from V and 0 bases from J, with 15 bases between. The CDR3 is 16 residues long. For the CDR3, the DNA is TGTGCCAGCAGCTACGGGACACCCCTAGCCAAAAACATTCAGTACTTC. This gives the protein CASSYGTPLAKNIQYF.

This clonotype was recorded at least ten times. The chain employs TRBV7-9 and TRBJ1-1; tentative D call: TRBD1 (5 bases). CDR3 size: 16 residues. Germline CDR1 reads SEHNR; CDR2 reads FQNEAQ (reference sequence). Deletions cut 1 base from V and 0 bases from J, with 12 bases between. The CDR3 bases are TGTGCCAGCAGCTTAGGTCAGGGAAACATGAACACTGAAGCTTTCTTT. Protein sequence: CASSLGQGNMNTEAFF.

V gene TRBV5-4 combines with J gene TRBJ2-3; no clear D. CDR3 size: 14 residues. Trimming removed 5 bases from V and 4 bases from J, with 14 bases in between. Germline CDR1 and CDR2: SGHNT and YYREEE (reference sequence). The CDR3 DNA is TGTGCCAGCAGAAGCTTGAGTGGTTCAGATACGCAGTATTTT. Encoded protein: CASRSLSGSDTQYF. Using reference TRBV5-4 and TRBJ2-3 for the parts outside the CDR3, the full variable domain is ETGVTQSPTHLIKTRGQQVTLRCSSQSGHNTVSWYQQALGQGPQFIFQYYREEENGRGNFPPRFSGLQFPNYSSELNVNALELDDSALYLCASRSLSGSDTQYFGPGTRLTVL.

This clonotype was picked up many times. V and J are TRBV7-2 and TRBJ2-3, with D maybe TRBD2 (7 bases). V lost 4 bases, J lost 4 bases, and 15 bases lay in between. The CDR3 contains 15 residues. Germline CDR1 reads SGHTA; CDR2 reads FQGNSA. CDR3 DNA sequence: TGTGCCAGCAGCTCCCGTGGGGGGGCCGCAGATACGCAGTATTTT. This sequence encodes CASSSRGGAADTQYF.

There are a few counts of this clonotype. V usage is TRBV20-1 and J usage is TRBJ1-4, with no clear D. V dropped 6 bases and J dropped 7 bases, with 18 bases sitting between them. This CDR3 has 14 amino acids. Germline-derived CDR1 and CDR2 are DFQATT and SNEGSKA (reference sequence). The CDR3 spells CSATSSSRIEKLFF. The CDR3 DNA reads as TGCAGTGCAACTAGTTCCAGCAGGATTGAAAAACTGTTTTTT.

Many counts were recorded for this clonotype. V gene TRBV12-3 or TRBV12-4 combines with J gene TRBJ1-2, with D perhaps TRBD1 (6 bases). Between the trimmed V and J ends, which lost 7 bases and 6 bases, there was a span of 15 bases. The CDR3 is 13 residues long. This CDR3 reads CASTPLPGDGYTF. Here the CDR3 DNA reads TGTGCCAGCACTCCCCTCCCAGGGGATGGCTACACCTTC.

This clonotype was observed many times. CDR3 region: CASSPGTNDQNIQYF. The CDR3 bases are TGTGCCAGCAGCCCCGGGACGAACGACCAAAACATTCAGTACTTC. V usage is TRBV3-1 and J usage is TRBJ2-4, with D perhaps being TRBD1 or TRBD2 (5 bases each). CDR1 LGHDT and CDR2 YNNKEL come from the germline V gene (reference sequence). The CDR3 length is 15 residues. V lost 4 bases to trimming and J lost 5 bases, with 15 bases between them.

On this clonotype: One end of the junction fails to match germline, which may point to a read error. The J gene is TRBJ1-2, the V gene TRBV19; D perhaps matches TRBD1 (6 bases). This CDR3 has 16 residues. CDR1 LNHDA and CDR2 SQIVND come from the germline V gene (reference sequence). The CDR3 spells CASSIAGATANYGNTF. The CDR3 region has the DNA TGTGCCAGTAGTATCGCAGGGGCTACAGCTAACTATGGCAACACCTTC.

This clonotype has ten or more counts. V is TRBV5-4 and J is TRBJ2-3; D may be TRBD1 (6 bases). CDR1 is SGHNT and CDR2 is YYREEE in the germline V gene (reference sequence). V was cut by 2 bases and J by 2 bases, with 18 bases left in between. The CDR3 has 17 amino acids. CDR3 coding DNA: TGTGCCAGCAGCTTCGGGACACCAATAATATCCACAGATACGCAGTATTTT. Its translation: CASSFGTPIISTDTQYF.

This clonotype was seen at least ten times. The chain employs TRBV7-2 and TRBJ1-2, with D tentatively TRBD1 (5 bases). The V gene lost 2 bases and the J gene lost 4 bases, with 11 bases spanning the gap. The CDR3 has 14 residues. Germline lookup yields CDR1 SGHTA and CDR2 FQGNSA. The CDR3 bases are TGTGCCAGCAGCTTATCGACAGCAGCCTATGGCTACACCTTC. The encoded protein is CASSLSTAAYGYTF.